The clone carrying this T cell receptor beta chain was seen at least ten times. Per germline, CDR1 LGHDT and CDR2 YNNKEL (reference sequence). The length of the CDR3 is 14 residues. V was pared by 0 bases and J by 1 base, with 5 bases between. This entry is derived from a study of CD8 T cells in ankylosing spondylitis. From the 5' RACE reads, TCRdb called clonotypes with MiXCR, one entry per CDR3 protein. The sample yields approximately 110,000 distinct CDR3 sequences, approximately 25% seen once. The sequencing input was synovial fluid, either unsorted or a sorted T cell fraction (not recorded which). This clonotype originated in a male donor with ankylosing spondylitis. The chain has TRBV3-1 and TRBJ2-3; unclear D gene. The CDR3 DNA sequence: TGTGCCAGCAGCCAAGAGCCGGGCACAGATACGCAGTATTTT. Encoded protein: CASSQEPGTDTQYF.